A selection of T cell receptor beta chains follows, all from one sample in a study of blood T cell repertoires in COVID-19. Measured with immunoSEQ multiplex PCR; TCRdb has only the in-frame clones, and not every one. Here the sample spans 300,000 to 400,000 clones, 87% being singletons. The sequencing input was peripheral blood. These receptor sequences come from a man younger than 40 with COVID-19, enrolled during active disease. CDR3s include the opening cysteine and the closing phenylalanine or tryptophan. The D gene is left open where the match is weak. Some rows mark clone size as missing; the rest say once, few, many or name a class of expanded clone.

TRBD1	TRBJ1-5	TRBV29-1	13	.	TGCAGCGTGGGACAGGGGCCCAATCAGCCCCAGCATTTT	CSVGQGPNQPQHF
TRBD1	TRBJ1-2	TRBV27	14	.	TGTGCCAGCAGGGAACAGGGGCTACCTCATGGCTACACCTTC	CASREQGLPHGYTF
TRBD2	TRBJ2-3	TRBV4-2	16	.	TGTGCCAGCAGCCAATCCGGGACTAGCGTCACAGATACGCAGTATTTT	CASSQSGTSVTDTQYF
.	TRBJ2-7	TRBV6-5	11	.	TGTGCCAGCACCCAGGGTCTGGGGCAGTACTTC	CASTQGLGQYF
TRBD2	TRBJ2-1	TRBV19	15	.	TGTGCCAGTAGTACTATTCTAGCGGGAGTCAATGAGCAGTTCTTC	CASSTILAGVNEQFF
.	TRBJ1-5	TRBV20-1	13	.	TGCAGTGCTAGTCAGGGGCCCAATCAGCCCCAGCATTTT	CSASQGPNQPQHF
.	TRBJ1-5	TRBV7-9	18	.	TGTGCCAGCAGCTTAGGCCCTGGAGACAGGTATAGCAATCAGCCCCAGCATTTT	CASSLGPGDRYSNQPQHF
.	TRBJ1-5	TRBV24-1	16	few	TGTGCCACCAGTGATTCAACAGCTTATGGCAATCAGCCCCAGCATTTT	CATSDSTAYGNQPQHF
TRBD2	TRBJ2-3	TRBV27	16	once	TGTGCCAGCAGTTTAATTCGCCCGCGGGGGAGAGATACGCAGTATTTT	CASSLIRPRGRDTQYF
TRBD2	TRBJ2-7	TRBV5-1	14	.	TGCGCCAGCAGCTTGGTAGGCGGGAGCTACGAGCAGTACTTC	CASSLVGGSYEQYF